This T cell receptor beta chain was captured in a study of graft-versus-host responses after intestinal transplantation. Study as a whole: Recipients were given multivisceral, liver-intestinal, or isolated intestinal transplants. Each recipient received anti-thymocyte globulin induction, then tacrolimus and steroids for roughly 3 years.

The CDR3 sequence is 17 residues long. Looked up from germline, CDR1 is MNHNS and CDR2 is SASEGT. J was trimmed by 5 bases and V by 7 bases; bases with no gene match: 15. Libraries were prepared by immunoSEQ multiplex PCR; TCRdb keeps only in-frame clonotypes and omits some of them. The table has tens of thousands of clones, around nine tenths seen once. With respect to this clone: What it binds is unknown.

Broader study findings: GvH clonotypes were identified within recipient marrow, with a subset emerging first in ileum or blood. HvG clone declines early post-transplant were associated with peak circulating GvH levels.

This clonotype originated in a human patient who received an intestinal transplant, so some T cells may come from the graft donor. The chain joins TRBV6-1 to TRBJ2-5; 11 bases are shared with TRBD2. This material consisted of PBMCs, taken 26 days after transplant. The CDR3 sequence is CASNEGVAGGPGETQYF. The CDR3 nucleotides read TGTGCCAGCAATGAGGGAGTAGCGGGGGGGCCCGGGGAGACCCAGTACTTC.